This TCR beta chain was captured in a study of identical twins. Study-level points and caveats: High-abundance cord blood beta clonotypes had fewer insertions; memory repertoires showed none. It was cross-sectional statistical analysis, not following the same donors, that the conclusions relied on.

The cDNA had a unique molecular identifier and a template-switch universal primer site. A single record per CDR3 protein comes from TCRdb applying MiXCR to the 5' RACE reads. Found here are under 350,000 distinct CDR3 sequences, more than 8% of them singletons; the top ten hold about 7.1%. Notes on this clonotype: Its antigen is undetermined.

Germline V gives CDR1 LNHDA, CDR2 SQIVND (reference sequence). The CDR3 is 14 amino acids. V shed 8 bases and J shed 0 bases, with 14 bases lying between them. The sample also formed part of further work on yellow fever vaccine responses in identical twins. Per that study: A vaccine T cell response that seemed partly convergent and partly personalized was reported in twins.

The chain links TRBV19 to TRBJ2-7; weak D call: TRBD1 (5 bases). Sequenced input: CD8+ T cells sorted from blood. The receptor was isolated from a woman aged 18-29 years in good health. CDR3 loop: CASQISGSSYEQYF. CDR3 coding DNA: TGTGCCAGTCAAATCTCAGGGTCCTCCTACGAGCAGTACTTC.